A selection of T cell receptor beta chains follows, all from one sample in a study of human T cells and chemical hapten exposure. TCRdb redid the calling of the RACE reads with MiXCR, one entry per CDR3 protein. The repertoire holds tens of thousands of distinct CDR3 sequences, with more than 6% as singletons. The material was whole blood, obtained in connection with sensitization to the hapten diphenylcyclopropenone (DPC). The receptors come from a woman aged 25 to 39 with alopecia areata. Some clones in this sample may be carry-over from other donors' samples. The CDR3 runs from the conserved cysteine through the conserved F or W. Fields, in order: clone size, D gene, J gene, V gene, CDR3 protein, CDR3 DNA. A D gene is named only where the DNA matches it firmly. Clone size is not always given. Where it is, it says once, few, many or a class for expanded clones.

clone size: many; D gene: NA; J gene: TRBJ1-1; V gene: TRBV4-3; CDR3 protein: CASSQVGELNTEAFF; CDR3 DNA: TGCGCCAGCAGCCAAGTAGGGGAATTGAACACTGAAGCTTTCTTT
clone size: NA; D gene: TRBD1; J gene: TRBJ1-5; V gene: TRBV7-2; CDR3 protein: CASSLTGTGGPPQHF; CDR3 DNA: TGTGCCAGCAGCTTAACGGGGACAGGGGGCCCGCCCCAGCATTTT
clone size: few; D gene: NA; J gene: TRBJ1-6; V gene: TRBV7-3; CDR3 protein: CASSLTVGYGSPLHF; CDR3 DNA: TGTGCCAGCAGCTTAACTGTTGGTTATGGATCACCCCTCCACTTT
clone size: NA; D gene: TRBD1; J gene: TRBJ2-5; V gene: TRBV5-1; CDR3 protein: CPSSRDSQETQYF; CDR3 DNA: TGCCCCAGCAGCAGGGACAGCCAAGAGACCCAGTACTTC
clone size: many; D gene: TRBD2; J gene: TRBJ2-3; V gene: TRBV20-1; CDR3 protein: CSATKRTSRTSTDTQYF; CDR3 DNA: TGCAGTGCCACGAAACGGACTAGTCGGACTAGCACAGATACGCAGTATTTT
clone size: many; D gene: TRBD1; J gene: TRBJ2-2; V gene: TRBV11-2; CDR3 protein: CASSLGQGRELFF; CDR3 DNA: TGTGCCAGCAGCTTAGGACAGGGCCGGGAGCTGTTTTTT
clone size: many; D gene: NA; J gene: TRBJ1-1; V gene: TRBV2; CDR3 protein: CASSQQGTEAFF; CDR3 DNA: TGTGCCAGCAGTCAACAGGGAACTGAAGCTTTCTTT
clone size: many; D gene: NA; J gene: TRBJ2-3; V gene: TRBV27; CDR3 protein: CASSSDGIGTDTQYF; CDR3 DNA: TGTGCCAGCAGTTCCGACGGAATCGGCACAGATACGCAGTATTTT
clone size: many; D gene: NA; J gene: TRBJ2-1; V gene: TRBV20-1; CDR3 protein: CSALRDVGGLRKFF; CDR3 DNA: TGCAGTGCTCTACGGGACGTCGGAGGCCTAAGGAAGTTCTTC
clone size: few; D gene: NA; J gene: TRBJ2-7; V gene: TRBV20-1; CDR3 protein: CSAWTSLAYEQYF; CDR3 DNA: TGCAGTGCCTGGACTTCCTTGGCCTACGAGCAGTACTTC
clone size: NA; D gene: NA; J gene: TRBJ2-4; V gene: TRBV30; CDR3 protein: CAWSAGWGENIQYF; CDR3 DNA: TGTGCCTGGAGTGCTGGTTGGGGGGAAAACATTCAGTACTTC
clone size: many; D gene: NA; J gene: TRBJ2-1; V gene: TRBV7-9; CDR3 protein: CASSLSASSYNEQFF; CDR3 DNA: TGTGCCAGCAGCTTAAGTGCCAGCTCCTACAATGAGCAGTTCTTC
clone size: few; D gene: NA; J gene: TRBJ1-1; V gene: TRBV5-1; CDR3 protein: CASSLGEHLEAFF; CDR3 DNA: TGCGCCAGCAGCTTGGGGGAGCATCTCGAAGCTTTCTTT
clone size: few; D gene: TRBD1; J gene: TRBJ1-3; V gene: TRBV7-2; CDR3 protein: CASSLRPDRGYSGNTIYF; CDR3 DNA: TGTGCCAGCAGCCTGAGGCCGGACAGGGGGTACTCTGGAAACACCATATATTTT
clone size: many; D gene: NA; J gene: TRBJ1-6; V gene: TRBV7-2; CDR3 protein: CASSLVRGGNSPLHF; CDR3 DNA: TGTGCCAGCAGCTTAGTCAGGGGTGGTAATTCACCCCTCCACTTT
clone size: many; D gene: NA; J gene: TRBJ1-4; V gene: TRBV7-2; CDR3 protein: CASSLVYKEEKLFF; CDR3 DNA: TGTGCCAGCAGCTTAGTCTACAAAGAGGAAAAACTGTTTTTT
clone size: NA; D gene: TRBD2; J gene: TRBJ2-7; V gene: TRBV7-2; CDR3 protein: CASSPGLAGGLAREQYF; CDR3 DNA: TGTGCCAGCAGTCCTGGACTAGCGGGGGGCCTGGCCCGGGAGCAGTACTTC
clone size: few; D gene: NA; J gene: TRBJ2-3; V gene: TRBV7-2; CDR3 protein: CASSSSPGSPTQYF; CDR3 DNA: TGTGCCAGCAGCTCTTCGCCGGGGTCCCCTACGCAGTATTTT
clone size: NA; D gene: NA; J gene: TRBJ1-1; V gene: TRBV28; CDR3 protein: CASGGRSRANTEAFF; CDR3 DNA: TGTGCCAGCGGGGGGAGATCCCGGGCGAACACTGAAGCTTTCTTT
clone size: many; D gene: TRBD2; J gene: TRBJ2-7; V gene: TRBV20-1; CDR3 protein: CSARDSRLAGNEQYF; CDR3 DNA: TGCAGTGCTAGAGATTCGAGACTAGCGGGGAACGAGCAGTACTTC
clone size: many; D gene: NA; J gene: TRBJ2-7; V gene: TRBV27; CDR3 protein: CASSYGQNYYEQYF; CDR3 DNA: TGTGCCAGCAGTTACGGACAGAATTACTACGAGCAGTACTTC
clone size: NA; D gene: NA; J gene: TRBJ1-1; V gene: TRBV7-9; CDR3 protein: CASSFDGGTEAFF; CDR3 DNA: TGTGCCAGCAGCTTCGACGGGGGGACTGAAGCTTTCTTT
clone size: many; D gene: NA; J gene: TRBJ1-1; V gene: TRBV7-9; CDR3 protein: CASSFLLGSNTEAFF; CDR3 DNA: TGTGCCAGCAGCTTTTTACTAGGGTCGAACACTGAAGCTTTCTTT
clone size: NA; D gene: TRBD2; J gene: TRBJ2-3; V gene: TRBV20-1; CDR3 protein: CSAMAGGRTDTQYF; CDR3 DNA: TGCAGTGCTATGGCGGGGGGGCGGACAGATACGCAGTATTTT
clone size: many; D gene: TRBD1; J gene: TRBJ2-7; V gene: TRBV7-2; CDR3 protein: CASSLARDREYEQYF; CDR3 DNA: TGTGCCAGCAGCTTAGCCCGGGACAGGGAGTACGAGCAGTACTTC
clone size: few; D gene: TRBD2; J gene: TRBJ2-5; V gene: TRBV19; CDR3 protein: CASRPSGGRTQETQYF; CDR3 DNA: TGTGCCAGCAGACCTAGCGGGGGCCGAACTCAAGAGACCCAGTACTTC
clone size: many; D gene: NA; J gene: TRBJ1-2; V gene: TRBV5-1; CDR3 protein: CASSLIGQQNYGYTF; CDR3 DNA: TGCGCCAGCAGCTTGATCGGACAGCAAAACTATGGCTACACCTTC
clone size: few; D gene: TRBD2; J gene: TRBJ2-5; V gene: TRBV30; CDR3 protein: CAWRLPGGGQRETQYF; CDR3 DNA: TGTGCCTGGAGACTACCGGGGGGGGGGCAGAGAGAGACCCAGTACTTC
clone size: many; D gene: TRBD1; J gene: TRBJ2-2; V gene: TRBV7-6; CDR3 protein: CASSFGQGSTGELFF; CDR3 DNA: TGTGCCAGCAGCTTTGGACAGGGGTCAACCGGGGAGCTGTTTTTT
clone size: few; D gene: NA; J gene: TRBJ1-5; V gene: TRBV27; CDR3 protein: CASSWTENQPQHF; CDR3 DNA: TGTGCCAGCAGTTGGACAGAGAATCAGCCCCAGCATTTT
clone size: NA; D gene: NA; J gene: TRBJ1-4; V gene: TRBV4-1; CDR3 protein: CASSQAGRVNEKLFF; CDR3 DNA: TGCGCCAGCAGCCAAGCTGGACGAGTAAATGAAAAACTGTTTTTT
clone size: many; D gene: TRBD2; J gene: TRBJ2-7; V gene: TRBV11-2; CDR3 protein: CASSPRGGSYEQYF; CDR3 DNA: TGTGCCAGCAGCCCCCGGGGGGGCTCCTACGAGCAGTACTTC
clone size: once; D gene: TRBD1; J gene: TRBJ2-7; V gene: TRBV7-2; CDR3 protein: CASSQQTGVGYEQYF; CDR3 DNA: TGTGCCAGCAGCCAACAAACAGGGGTTGGGTACGAGCAGTACTTC
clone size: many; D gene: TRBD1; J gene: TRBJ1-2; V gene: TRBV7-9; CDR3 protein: CASSQGQGAEGYTF; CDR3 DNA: TGTGCCAGCAGCCAAGGACAGGGGGCTGAAGGCTACACCTTC
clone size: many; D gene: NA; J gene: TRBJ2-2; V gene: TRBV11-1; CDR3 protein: CASSLAGANTGELFF; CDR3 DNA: TGTGCCAGCAGCTTGGCCGGGGCGAACACCGGGGAGCTGTTTTTT
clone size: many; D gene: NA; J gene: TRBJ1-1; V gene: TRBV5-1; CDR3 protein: CASSLGAIGALNTEAFF; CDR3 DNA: TGCGCCAGCAGCTTGGGGGCCATTGGGGCCCTGAACACTGAAGCTTTCTTT
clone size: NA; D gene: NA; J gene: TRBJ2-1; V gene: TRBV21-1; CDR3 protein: CASSKRQGSVASYNEQFF; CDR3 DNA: TGTGCCAGCAGCAAGAGACAGGGTTCAGTTGCCTCCTACAATGAGCAGTTCTTC
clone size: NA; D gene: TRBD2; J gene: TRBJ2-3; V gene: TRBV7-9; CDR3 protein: CASSQWTSSDTQYF; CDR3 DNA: TGTGCCAGCAGCCAATGGACTAGTTCAGATACGCAGTATTTT
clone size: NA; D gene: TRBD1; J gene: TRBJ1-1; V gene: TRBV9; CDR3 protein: CASSVRDQGERDGVNTEAFF; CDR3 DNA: TGTGCCAGCAGCGTACGGGACCAGGGGGAAAGAGATGGCGTTAACACTGAAGCTTTCTTT
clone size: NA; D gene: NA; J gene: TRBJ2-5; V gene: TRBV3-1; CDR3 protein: CASSQVRSIETQYF; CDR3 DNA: TGTGCCAGCAGCCAAGTCCGTAGCATCGAGACCCAGTACTTC
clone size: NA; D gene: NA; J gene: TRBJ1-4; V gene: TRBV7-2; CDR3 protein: CASSVTGMDEKLFF; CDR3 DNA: TGTGCCAGCAGCGTGACAGGAATGGATGAAAAACTGTTTTTT
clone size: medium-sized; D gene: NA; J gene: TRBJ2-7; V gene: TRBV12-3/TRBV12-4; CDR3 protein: CASSLGSLYEQYF; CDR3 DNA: TGTGCCAGCAGTTTGGGCAGCCTCTACGAGCAGTACTTC
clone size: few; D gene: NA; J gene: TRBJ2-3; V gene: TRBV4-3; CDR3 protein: CASSQSTGGPPDTQYF; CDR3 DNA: TGCGCCAGCAGCCAATCCACGGGGGGCCCCCCAGATACGCAGTATTTT
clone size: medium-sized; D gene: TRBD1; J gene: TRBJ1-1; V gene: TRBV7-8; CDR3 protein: CASSLTGGNTEAFF; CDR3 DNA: TGTGCCAGCAGTCTAACAGGGGGAAACACTGAAGCTTTCTTT
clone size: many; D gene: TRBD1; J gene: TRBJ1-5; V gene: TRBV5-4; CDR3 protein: CASSSGGTGDSNQPQHF; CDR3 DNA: TGTGCCAGCAGCTCTGGAGGGACAGGGGATAGCAATCAGCCCCAGCATTTT
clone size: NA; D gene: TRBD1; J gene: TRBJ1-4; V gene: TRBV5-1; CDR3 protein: CASSSGTGDEKLFF; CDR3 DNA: TGCGCCAGCAGCTCCGGGACAGGGGATGAAAAACTGTTTTTT
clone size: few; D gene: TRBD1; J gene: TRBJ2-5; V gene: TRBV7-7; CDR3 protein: CASSSTGGAGETQYF; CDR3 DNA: TGTGCCAGCAGTTCTACAGGGGGCGCGGGAGAGACCCAGTACTTC
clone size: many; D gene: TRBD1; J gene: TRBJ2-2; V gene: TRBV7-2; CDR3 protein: CASSLGTGWDTGELFF; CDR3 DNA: TGTGCCAGCAGCCTAGGGACAGGGTGGGACACCGGGGAGCTGTTTTTT
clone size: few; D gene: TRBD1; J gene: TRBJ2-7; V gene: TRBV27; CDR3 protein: CASSFSVRTGSHEQYF; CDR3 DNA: TGTGCCAGCAGTTTCTCTGTCCGGACAGGGTCCCACGAGCAGTACTTC
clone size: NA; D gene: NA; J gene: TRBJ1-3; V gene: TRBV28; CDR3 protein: CASRDPGPLDTIYF; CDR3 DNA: TGTGCCAGCAGGGACCCCGGCCCGTTGGACACCATATATTTT